The next 5 T cell receptor beta chains were all read from a single sample in a study of blood T cell repertoires in COVID-19. Clones were sequenced by immunoSEQ multiplex PCR, and TCRdb holds only the in-frame ones, with some missing. The data show tens of thousands of clones, with about nine tenths seen just once and 22% held by the top ten. Sample: peripheral blood. The receptors come from an elderly woman with COVID-19, enrolled during active disease.

CDR3 amino acids: CASSPIESSGNTIYF. DNA for the CDR3: TGTGCCAGCTCACCGATCGAGAGCTCTGGAAACACCATATATTTT. The J gene is TRBJ1-3, the V gene TRBV18; no firm D call. The length of the CDR3 is 15 residues. The germline CDR1 and CDR2 sequences are KGHSH and LQKENI. Trimming removed 3 bases from V and 0 bases from J, with 9 bases in between.

Only a few counts were recorded for this clone. V is TRBV5-6 and J is TRBJ2-7; tentative D call: TRBD1 (6 bases). V was clipped by 6 bases and J by 0 bases, with 16 bases between them. The CDR3 is made up of 15 amino acids. Germline V lookup: CDR1 SGHDT, CDR2 YYEEEE. The CDR3 sequence: CASTLLDRNSYEQYF. The CDR3 DNA reads TGTGCCAGCACCCTCCTAGACAGGAACTCCTACGAGCAGTACTTC. The full variable domain, with the rest looked up from reference TRBV5-6 and TRBJ2-7, is DAGVTQSPTHLIKTRGQQVTLRCSPKSGHDTVSWYQQALGQGPQFIFQYYEEEERQRGNFPDRFSGHQFPNYSSELNVNALLLGDSALYLCASTLLDRNSYEQYFGPGTRLTVT.

This clone was seen a handful of times. The chain employs TRBV9 and TRBJ1-5; TRBD1 aligns across 10 bases. The germline gives CDR1 SGDLS, CDR2 YYNGEE. The V segment lost 4 bases and the J segment 6 bases; nucleotides outside the gene matches: 4. The CDR3 length is 14 residues. CDR3 in amino acids: CASSRQGASQPQHF. CDR3 in DNA: TGTGCCAGCAGCAGACAGGGGGCGAGTCAGCCCCAGCATTTT.

This rearrangement joins TRBV30 to TRBJ1-5; TRBD1 is a possible D gene (5 bases). CDR1 is GTSNPN and CDR2 is SVGIG in the germline V gene (reference sequence). The CDR3 extends over 13 amino acids. Deletions cut 2 bases from V and 8 bases from J, with 13 bases between. The CDR3 reads CAWSSGGGKPQHF. The CDR3 coding sequence is TGTGCCTGGAGTAGCGGCGGGGGTAAGCCCCAGCATTTT.

V usage is TRBV27 and J usage is TRBJ1-6, with a tentative D call TRBD1 (5 bases). Germline V gives CDR1 MNHEY, CDR2 SMNVEV (reference sequence). The CDR3 contains 16 residues. V gave up 8 bases and J gave up 0 bases, with 14 bases separating them. Here the CDR3 reads CASRTGTSSYNSPLHF. The CDR3 bases are TGTGCCAGCCGCACCGGGACTAGCTCCTATAATTCACCCCTCCACTTT.